This is a list of T cell receptor beta chains from one sample in a study of T cell responses to AZD1222 COVID-19 vaccine. Here immunoSEQ multiplex PCR was the method, and the copy in TCRdb shows in-frame clones only, minus some. Here the sample spans some 130,000 clones, 85% to 90% being singletons. Sequences were derived from peripheral blood, sampled on day 0 of AZD1222 vaccination. Receptors were obtained from an adult in good health. CDR3s leave out the opening cysteine and the closing phenylalanine or tryptophan.

length,V,CDR3
14,TRBV19,ASSKSLDGYNQPQH
13,TRBV4-1,ASSRTGTGNQPQH
11,TRBV9,ASSPDRNYGYT
11,TRBV24-1,ATSSRLVETQY
10,TRBV9,ASSVSTDTQY
14,TRBV28,ASSWGQGMNTGELF
11,TRBV5-1,ASSLVVDNEQF
12,TRBV15,ATSRRLPGQPQH
12,TRBV2,ASCTGTGGRSLH
13,TRBV7-2,AITRDSVRGSPLH
10,TRBV5-1,ASSFSFEKLF
11,TRBV6-5,ASRAAGGNTIY
12,TRBV11-3,ASSTSPLSGELF
12,TRBV7-8,ASKHFGGADTQY
13,TRBV11-2,ASSLVGGVPETQY
10,TRBV18,ASSPSQEKLF
13,TRBV27,ASKKGAYNNEKLF
13,TRBV28,ASSSPGGQYYEQY
13,TRBV19,ASSSKTGGTTEAF
15,TRBV3-1/TRBV3-2,ASSQDRGTDSGNTIY
10,TRBV28,ASSPQGVGAF
12,TRBV28,ASSFPGGRNTIY
10,TRBV28,ASSGRRDEQY
11,TRBV7-9,ASSLDPHTEAF
11,TRBV3-1/TRBV3-2,ASSRGSNTEAF
12,TRBV7-9,ASSPPPTNEKLF
11,TRBV2,ASRTGEDSPLH
14,TRBV27,ASSFEGGMGNQPQH
11,TRBV4-2,ASSQGAYNEQF
11,TRBV7-8,ASSLGSRDEQY
14,TRBV6-5,ASSYSFKGATGGYT
14,TRBV7-2,ASSSKGGLGTDTQY
12,TRBV9,ASSVGGAVETQY
14,TRBV9,ASSVGSGFYGNTIY
12,TRBV9,ASSVDLGGNTIY
15,TRBV7-2,ASSLAGMGLAGNEQF
13,TRBV6-6,ASSYSVDEAYGYT
11,TRBV7-9,ASSTDKNTEAF
12,TRBV5-6,ASSSGQHLEKLF